This TCR beta chain originates from a study of human thymus T cells. V was pared by 4 bases and J by 0 bases, with 18 bases between. CDR3 length: 17 amino acids. CDR1 is SGHDT and CDR2 is YYEEEE in the germline V gene. Study-wide points: What appeared biased in thymic and blood repertoires was the usage of V and J genes. Related studies noted strongly shared thymic repertoires across unrelated people.

From resections taken during corrective heart surgery, the thymus tissue was obtained. Donation was from healthy Finnish infants who were having corrective surgery that addressed congenital heart defects. Sequenced by immunoSEQ multiplex PCR; TCRdb stores in-frame clones only, minus some. Seen here are 75,000 to 90,000 clones, roughly 96% observed once, and the top ten hold 0.031%. Remarks on this clone: Antigen specificity is unknown.

The source of this sequence is a boy in the first two years of life with a congenital heart defect but otherwise immunologically healthy. V gene TRBV5-6 combines with J gene TRBJ2-3; D possibly uses TRBD1 or TRBD2 (5 bases each). Specimen: thymus tissue. In nucleotides, the CDR3 is TGTGCCAGCAGCCTCCGACTCGGTGGGACGAGCACAGATACGCAGTATTTT. Residues: CASSLRLGGTSTDTQYF. Together with reference TRBV5-6 and TRBJ2-3, the CDR3 gives the full variable domain: DAGVTQSPTHLIKTRGQQVTLRCSPKSGHDTVSWYQQALGQGPQFIFQYYEEEERQRGNFPDRFSGHQFPNYSSELNVNALLLGDSALYLCASSLRLGGTSTDTQYFGPGTRLTVL.